This T cell receptor (beta chain) came from a study of T cells after yellow fever vaccination. Study results and caveats: A faster peak, day 5 versus 15, was reached by the weaker secondary response.

This clonotype was picked up a small number of times. Its antigen is not identified. TCRdb redid the calling of the 5' RACE reads with MiXCR, one entry per CDR3 protein. Altogether about 260,000 distinct CDR3 sequences are present, under 15% being singletons, with the ten largest covering less than 0.55%. The starting material was CD4+ T cells sorted from PBMCs, obtained 45 days after the yellow fever booster vaccination. The sequence derives from a man between 25 and 39 years old who received the YFV17D yellow fever vaccine.

CDR3 DNA: TGCAGTGCACCCGGGGGGCGGGCCAAAGAGACCCAGTACTTC. It is translated as CSAPGGRAKETQYF. The rearrangement joins TRBV20-1 to TRBJ2-5; tentatively, D is TRBD2 (7 bases). The ends were cut back, 6 bases at V and 3 bases at J, with 17 bases in the middle. Germline values: CDR1 DFQATT, CDR2 SNEGSKA (reference sequence). The CDR3 extends over 14 amino acids.